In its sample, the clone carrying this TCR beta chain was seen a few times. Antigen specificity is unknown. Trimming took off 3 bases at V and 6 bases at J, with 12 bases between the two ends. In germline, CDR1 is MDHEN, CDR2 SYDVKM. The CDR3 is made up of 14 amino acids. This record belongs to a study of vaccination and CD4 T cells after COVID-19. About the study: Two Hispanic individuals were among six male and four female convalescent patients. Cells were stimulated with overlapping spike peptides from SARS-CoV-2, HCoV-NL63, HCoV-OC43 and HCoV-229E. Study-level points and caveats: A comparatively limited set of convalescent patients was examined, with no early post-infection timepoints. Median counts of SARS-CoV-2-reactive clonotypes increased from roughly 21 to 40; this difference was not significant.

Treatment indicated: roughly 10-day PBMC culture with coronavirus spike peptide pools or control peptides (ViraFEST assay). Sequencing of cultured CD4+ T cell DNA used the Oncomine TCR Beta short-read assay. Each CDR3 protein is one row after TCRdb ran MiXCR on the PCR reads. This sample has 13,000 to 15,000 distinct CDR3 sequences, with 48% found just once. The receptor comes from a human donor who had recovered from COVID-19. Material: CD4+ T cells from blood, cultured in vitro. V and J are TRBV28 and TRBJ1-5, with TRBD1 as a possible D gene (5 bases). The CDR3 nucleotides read TGTGCCAGCAGTTTGTCGGGGGGTGGTCAGCCCCAGCATTTT. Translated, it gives CASSLSGGGQPQHF. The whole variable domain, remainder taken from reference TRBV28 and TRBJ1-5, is DVKVTQSSRYLVKRTGEKVFLECVQDMDHENMFWYRQDPGLGLRLIYFSYDVKMKEKGDIPEGYSVSREKKERFSLILESASTNQTSMYLCASSLSGGGQPQHFGDGTRLSIL.